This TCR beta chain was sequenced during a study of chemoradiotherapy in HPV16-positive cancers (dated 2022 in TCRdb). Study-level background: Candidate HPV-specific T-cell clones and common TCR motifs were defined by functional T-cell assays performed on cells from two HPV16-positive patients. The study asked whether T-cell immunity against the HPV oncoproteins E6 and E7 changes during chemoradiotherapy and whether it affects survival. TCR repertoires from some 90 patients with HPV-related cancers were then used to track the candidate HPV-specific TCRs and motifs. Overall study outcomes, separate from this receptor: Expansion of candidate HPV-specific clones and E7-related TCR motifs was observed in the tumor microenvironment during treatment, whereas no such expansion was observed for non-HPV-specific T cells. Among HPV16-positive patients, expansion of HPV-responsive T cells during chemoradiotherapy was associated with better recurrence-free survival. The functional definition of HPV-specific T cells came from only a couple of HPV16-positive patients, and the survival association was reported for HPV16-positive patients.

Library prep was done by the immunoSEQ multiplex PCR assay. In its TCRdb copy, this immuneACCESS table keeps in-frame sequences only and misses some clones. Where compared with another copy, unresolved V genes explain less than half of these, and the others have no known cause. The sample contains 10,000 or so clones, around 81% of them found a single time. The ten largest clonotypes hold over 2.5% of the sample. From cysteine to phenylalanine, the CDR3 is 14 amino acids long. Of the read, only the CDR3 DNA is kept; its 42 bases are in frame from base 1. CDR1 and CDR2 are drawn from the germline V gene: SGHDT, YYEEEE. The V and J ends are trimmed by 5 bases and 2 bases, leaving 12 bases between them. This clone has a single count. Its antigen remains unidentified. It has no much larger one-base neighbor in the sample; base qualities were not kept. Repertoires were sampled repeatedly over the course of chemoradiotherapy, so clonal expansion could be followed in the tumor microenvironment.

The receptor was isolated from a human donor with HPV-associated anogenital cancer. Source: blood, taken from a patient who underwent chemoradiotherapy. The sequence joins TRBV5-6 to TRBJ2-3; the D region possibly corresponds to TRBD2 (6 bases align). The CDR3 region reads CASSPGGPTDTQYF. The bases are TGTGCCAGCAGTCCCGGGGGTCCCACAGATACGCAGTATTTT.